Detailed here is one T cell receptor beta chain. These data are taken from a study of cytomegalovirus exposure and HLA in healthy donors. The CDR3 length is 14 residues. Germline CDR1 and CDR2: MDHEN and SYDVKM. V shed 6 bases, J shed 5 bases, and the junction held 6 bases outside the gene matches. PCR amplification relied on 60 Vbeta primers (plus 13 Jbeta primers). The protocol was immunoSEQ multiplex PCR, while the TCRdb copy is restricted to in-frame clones and leaves out a portion. In the table there are about 190,000 clones, roughly 80% of which are singletons. The chain employs TRBV28 and TRBJ2-7; TRBD2 matches 11 bases. The source of this sequence is a woman aged 25-40 years in good health and CMV-seropositive. Material for sequencing was PBMCs. CDR3 coding DNA: TGTGCCAGCAGCCCTAGCGGGAGGTGGCACGAGCAGTACTTC. Translation: CASSPSGRWHEQYF.